The 8 T cell receptor beta chains in this list originate from one sample, sequenced in a study of breast tumors, draining lymph nodes, adjacent tissues. TCRdb re-called the multiplex PCR reads through MiXCR, storing one row per CDR3 protein. This sample has about 31,000 distinct CDR3 sequences; approximately 63% occur once, and the top ten carry over 15%. Specimen: breast tumor tissue. The receptors were gathered from a female donor with breast cancer. Some clones in this sample may be carry-over from other donors' samples.

In its sample, this clonotype was seen many times. V usage is TRBV11-2 and J usage is TRBJ2-2; 9 nucleotides agree with TRBD2. J gave up 2 bases and V 3 bases, and 7 bases lay outside the gene matches. Looked up from germline, CDR1 is SGHAT and CDR2 is FQNNGV. The CDR3 runs 17 residues. The CDR3 sequence: CASSFGGTSHNTGELFF. The DNA of the CDR3 is TGTGCCAGCAGCTTTGGAGGGACTAGCCATAACACCGGGGAGCTGTTTTTT.

The sample holds many counts of this clonotype. The CDR3, as DNA: TGTGCCAGCAGCTTAGCGGGGCTCAATGAGCAGTTCTTC. Amino acids: CASSLAGLNEQFF. The gene calls are TRBV7-6 and TRBJ2-1, with D maybe TRBD1 (5 bases). V was trimmed by 0 bases and J by 6 bases, leaving 6 bases between them. CDR3 length equals 13 residues. Germline-derived CDR1 and CDR2 are SGHVS and FNYEAQ.

This clonotype was observed many times. The genes are TRBV3-1 and TRBJ1-5; D gene ambiguous. CDR1 is LGHDT, CDR2 YNNKEL, per germline (reference sequence). The CDR3 extends over 15 amino acids. Trimming took 1 base from V and 0 from J, leaving 7 bases between them. The CDR3 DNA follows: TGTGCCAGCAGCCAAGGAGGGTATAGCAATCAGCCCCAGCATTTT. Protein: CASSQGGYSNQPQHF.

This clonotype has a handful of counts. This chain uses TRBV20-1 with TRBJ2-7, with 10 bases that match TRBD2. This CDR3 spans 17 amino acids. Germline V gene sequence: CDR1 DFQATT, CDR2 SNEGSKA (reference sequence). The junction had 13 bases not matched to a gene; V was cut back by 3 bases and J by 2 bases. The CDR3 loop reads CSASVLAGEAVTYEQYF. The CDR3 DNA reads TGCAGTGCTAGTGTCCTAGCGGGAGAGGCTGTCACCTACGAGCAGTACTTC.

This chain uses TRBV20-1 with TRBJ2-2, with 8 positions matching TRBD1. The CDR3 contains 14 residues. With V trimmed by 3 bases and J by 3 bases, 3 bases remained unmatched. Germline V gene data show CDR1 as DFQATT and CDR2 as SNEGSKA (reference sequence). CDR3 DNA: TGCAGTGCTAGCGAGACAGGGGACACCGGGGAGCTGTTTTTT. Translating it yields CSASETGDTGELFF.

The gene calls are TRBV7-2 and TRBJ1-2; 7 bases agree with TRBD1. Germline V lookup: CDR1 SGHTA, CDR2 FQGNSA. CDR3 size: 14 residues. Trimming took 1 base from V and 4 from J; bases not matched to a gene: 3. This CDR3 is CASSLGDRIYGYTF. CDR3 DNA: TGTGCCAGCAGCTTAGGGGACAGAATCTATGGCTACACCTTC.

The chain uses TRBV9 and TRBJ2-7; D is possibly TRBD2 (5 bases). Germline CDR1 SGDLS, CDR2 YYNGEE. V dropped 0 bases and J dropped 3 bases, with 7 bases sitting between them. CDR3 length: 13 amino acids. Written as DNA, the CDR3 is TGTGCCAGCAGCGTAGCTAGCCACTACGAGCAGTACTTC. Its protein product is CASSVASHYEQYF. Looking up the rest from reference TRBV9 and TRBJ2-7 gives the full variable domain: DSGVTQTPKHLITATGQRVTLRCSPRSGDLSVYWYQQSLDQGLQFLIQYYNGEERAKGNILERFSAQQFPDLHSELNLSSLELGDSALYFCASSVASHYEQYFGPGTRLTVT.

V gene TRBV11-2 combines with J gene TRBJ2-3; D call uncertain. CDR3 length: 15 residues. The V end lost 4 bases, the J end lost 0 bases, and 11 bases lay between the germline ends. Germline values: CDR1 SGHAT, CDR2 FQNNGV. DNA of the CDR3: TGTGCCAGCAGCTCATGGCAATCTAGCACAGATACGCAGTATTTT. It codes for CASSSWQSSTDTQYF.